What follows are 24 T cell receptor beta chains derived from one specimen sequenced in a study of radiation and T cells in renal cell carcinoma. Method: immunoSEQ multiplex PCR; TCRdb's copy keeps in-frame clones and lacks some. This table has roughly 150,000 clones, around 90% appearing once. As for time point: blood 2 weeks post-SBRT. Indicated treatment: 15 Gy SBRT to primary tumor, nephrectomy 4 weeks later. The starting material was blood, obtained from a patient whose treatment included radiotherapy and nephrectomy. The source is a woman between 50 and 59 years old with renal cell carcinoma.

The rearrangement links TRBV5-1 to TRBJ2-5, with D possibly being TRBD2 (6 bases). Germline CDR1 is SGHRS and CDR2 is YFSETQ. CDR3 length equals 14 residues. V lost 4 bases and J lost 4, with 14 bases in between. CDR3 sequence (DNA): TGCGCCAGCAGCCCGGGACTCACCCCAGAGACCCAGTACTTC. This codes for CASSPGLTPETQYF.

The chain links TRBV7-2 to TRBJ2-1, with 10 bases identical to TRBD2. The germline CDR1 and CDR2 sequences are SGHTA and FQGNSA. Unmatched junction bases numbered 5, after V lost 1 base and J lost 8 bases. This CDR3 region has 15 residues. The CDR3 DNA follows: TGTGCCAGCAGCTTAGTTAGCGGGGGGTTCGATGAGCAGTTCTTC. Translation: CASSLVSGGFDEQFF.

The chain links TRBV13 to TRBJ1-1, with D unclear. This CDR3 spans 13 amino acids. Germline V CDR1 and CDR2: PRHDT, FYEKMQ (reference sequence). Trimming cost V 1 base and J 1 base, with 4 bases left between them. DNA of the CDR3: TGTGCCAGCAGCTTAGTTTGGAACACTGAAGCTTTCTTT. Its translation: CASSLVWNTEAFF.

This rearrangement joins TRBV6-6 to TRBJ2-2, with D hard to call. Germline V lookup: CDR1 MNHNY, CDR2 SVGAGI (reference sequence). The germline V and J ends were trimmed by 7 bases and 0 bases, with 3 bases remaining between them. This CDR3 region has 12 residues. The CDR3 nucleotides are TGTGCCAGCACTGCGAACACCGGGGAGCTGTTTTTT. It translates to CASTANTGELFF.

This clone has just one count. This chain links TRBV10-3 with TRBJ2-1; 9 positions agree with TRBD2. Trimming removed 6 bases from V and 4 bases from J; junction bases left unmatched: 7. The CDR3 length is 15 residues. Germline assignment: CDR1 ENHRY and CDR2 SYGVKD. CDR3 coding DNA: TGTGCCATCAGCCCTGGCCTAGCGGGATACAATGAGCAGTTCTTC. It is translated as CAISPGLAGYNEQFF.

As DNA, the CDR3 is TGTGCCAGAAGCTCTTTGCCGAGAAGCACAGATACGCAGTATTTT. Residues: CARSSLPRSTDTQYF. V and J are TRBV5-3 and TRBJ2-3, with unresolved D. TRBV5-3 falls under the ORF class, with uncertain function. The germline V and J ends were trimmed by 3 bases and 0 bases, with 11 bases remaining between them. The CDR3 sequence is 15 residues long.

This rearrangement joins TRBV7-2 to TRBJ1-2; no clear D. This CDR3 is 13 amino acids long. V shed 6 bases and J shed 2 bases, with 10 bases lying between them. Germline CDR1 and CDR2: SGHTA and FQGNSA. CDR3 nucleotide sequence: TGTGCCAGCAGTCAGACTGGAAACTATGGCTACACCTTC. Its protein is CASSQTGNYGYTF.

The count of this clone is one. The chain recombines TRBV2 with TRBJ2-7; 8 bases align to TRBD2. Trimming cost V 7 bases and J 2 bases; bases outside gene matches: 13. CDR1 is SNHLY, CDR2 FYNNEI, per germline. The CDR3 spans 16 residues. The CDR3 loop is CASIKTLAGITYEQYF. The DNA of the CDR3 is TGTGCCAGCATTAAGACTTTAGCGGGGATCACCTACGAGCAGTACTTC. The complete variable domain, with remaining parts taken from reference TRBV2 and TRBJ2-7, reads EPEVTQTPSHQVTQMGQEVILRCVPISNHLYFYWYRQILGQKVEFLVSFYNNEISEKSEIFDDQFSVERPDGSNFTLKIRSTKLEDSAMYFCASIKTLAGITYEQYFGPGTRLTVT.

This chain uses TRBV13 with TRBJ1-1; 8 bases align to TRBD1. The CDR3 runs to 16 residues. The germline V gene encodes CDR1 PRHDT and CDR2 FYEKMQ (reference sequence). The V gene end was trimmed by 0 bases and the J gene end by 5 bases; junction bases not matched to a gene: 8. The CDR3 DNA is TGTGCCAGCAGCTTAGGCCGGCAGGGGGCGTGGACTGAAGCTTTCTTT. Its translation: CASSLGRQGAWTEAFF.

The chain uses TRBV11-2 and TRBJ2-3; 7 nucleotides match TRBD2. V was clipped by 8 bases and J by 6 bases; unmatched bases: 14. Per germline, CDR1 SGHAT and CDR2 FQNNGV. This CDR3 comprises 15 residues. This chain's CDR3 is CASGDSGSYGDTQYF. In nucleotides, the CDR3 is TGTGCCAGCGGCGATAGCGGGTCTTATGGGGATACGCAGTATTTT.

Written as DNA, the CDR3 is TGTGCCAGCAGTCTTGGGACCTATGGCTACACCTTC. This gives the protein CASSLGTYGYTF. V is TRBV7-9 and J is TRBJ1-2; tentative D call: TRBD1 (5 bases). The CDR3 runs to 12 residues. Germline CDR1 is SEHNR and CDR2 is FQNEAQ (reference sequence). With 6 bases removed from V and 4 bases from J, the gap between germline ends came to 9 bases.

The rearrangement joins TRBV5-5 to TRBJ2-3; no firm D call. This CDR3 contains 14 residues. Trimming cost V 0 bases and J 0 bases, with 5 bases left between them. Germline CDR1 SGHKS, CDR2 YYEKEE (reference sequence). CDR3 residues: CASSLELSTDTQYF. CDR3 sequence (DNA): TGTGCCAGCAGCTTGGAACTGAGCACAGATACGCAGTATTTT.

The rearrangement links TRBV2 to TRBJ2-3; 8 bases align to TRBD2. CDR1 is SNHLY, CDR2 FYNNEI, per germline. With V trimmed by 3 bases and J by 2 bases, 7 bases remained unmatched. The CDR3 is 16 amino acids. Here the CDR3 DNA reads TGTGCCAGCAGTGATGGTCGGGGGGGACCCACAGATACGCAGTATTTT. Translating gives CASSDGRGGPTDTQYF. Full variable domain (missing parts from reference TRBV2 and TRBJ2-3): EPEVTQTPSHQVTQMGQEVILRCVPISNHLYFYWYRQILGQKVEFLVSFYNNEISEKSEIFDDQFSVERPDGSNFTLKIRSTKLEDSAMYFCASSDGRGGPTDTQYFGPGTRLTVL.

The V gene is TRBV5-4, the J gene TRBJ2-3; either TRBD1 or TRBD2 may fit D (6 bases each). CDR3 length equals 14 residues. V lost 0 bases and J lost 7, with 12 bases in between. The germline CDR1 and CDR2 sequences are SGHNT and YYREEE (reference sequence). The CDR3 reads CASSLAGAHYTQYF. The CDR3, as DNA: TGTGCCAGCAGCTTGGCGGGGGCCCACTATACGCAGTATTTT.

The chain carries TRBV5-1 and TRBJ1-1; perhaps TRBD1 as D (5 bases). This CDR3 is 13 amino acids long. The V end lost 4 bases, the J end lost 4 bases, and 11 bases lay between the germline ends. CDR1 and CDR2 (germline): SGHRS, YFSETQ. CDR3 sequence: CASSVGGSTEAFF. The CDR3 region has the DNA TGCGCCAGCAGCGTCGGGGGTAGCACTGAAGCTTTCTTT. The whole variable domain, filled in from reference TRBV5-1 and TRBJ1-1, reads KAGVTQTPRYLIKTRGQQVTLSCSPISGHRSVSWYQQTPGQGLQFLFEYFSETQRNKGNFPGRFSGRQFSNSRSEMNVSTLELGDSALYLCASSVGGSTEAFFGQGTRLTVV.

This rearrangement joins TRBV4-3 to TRBJ2-1; 7 bases align to TRBD2. This CDR3 spans 15 amino acids. With V trimmed by 0 bases and J by 10 bases, 9 bases remained unmatched. Germline V gene data show CDR1 as LGHNA and CDR2 as YSLEER. CDR3: CASSQDVLGAGEQFF. CDR3 coding DNA: TGCGCCAGCAGCCAAGATGTTCTGGGAGCGGGGGAGCAGTTCTTC.

The rearrangement links TRBV7-6 to TRBJ1-1; possibly TRBD1 for D (5 bases). Germline-derived CDR1 and CDR2 are SGHVS and FNYEAQ. V was trimmed by 4 bases and J by 6 bases, leaving 24 bases between them. This CDR3 region has 17 residues. CDR3 bases: TGTGCCAGCAGCTCCAGGACGGATTGGAAGGGGAGCGCTGAAGCTTTCTTT. It is translated as CASSSRTDWKGSAEAFF.

Details on this clone: At the DNA level, this CDR3 is encoded by other sequences in the same sample as well. The V call is TRBV6-5, the J call TRBJ1-1; D possibly corresponds to TRBD1 (5 bases). V dropped 0 bases and J dropped 5 bases, with 7 bases sitting between them. The CDR3 is 13 amino acids. Per germline, CDR1 MNHEY and CDR2 SVGAGI. The CDR3 nucleotides read TGTGCCAGCAGTTACTCGGGGGGAACTGAAGCTTTCTTT. It specifies CASSYSGGTEAFF.

As regards this clone: At one end, the junction sequence differs from germline, possibly due to a read error. J is TRBJ2-7 and V is TRBV15; the D gene is possibly TRBD2 (5 bases). The germline gives CDR1 LNHNV, CDR2 YYDKDF (reference sequence). The CDR3 is made up of 13 amino acids. The CDR3 coding sequence is TGTGCCACCAGTAGAGACGGGGCCTACGAGCAGTACTTC. It specifies CATSRDGAYEQYF.

The chain couples TRBV7-6 to TRBJ2-3, with D unresolved. There are 13 residues in the CDR3. Germline CDR1 SGHVS, CDR2 FNYEAQ. With 0 bases removed from V and 3 bases from J, the gap between germline ends came to 4 bases. The CDR3 reads CASSLAFTDTQYF. The CDR3, as DNA: TGTGCCAGCAGCTTAGCGTTTACAGATACGCAGTATTTT.

As regards this clone: Other DNA sequences within the sample encode an identical CDR3. The J gene is TRBJ1-1, the V gene TRBV19; a possible D gene is TRBD1 (5 bases). V lost 6 bases and J 1 base, leaving 9 bases between the germline ends. In germline, CDR1 is LNHDA, CDR2 SQIVND (reference sequence). This CDR3 is built from 13 residues. The CDR3 region is CASRTAKNTEAFF. Here the CDR3 DNA reads TGTGCCAGTAGGACAGCCAAGAACACTGAAGCTTTCTTT.

The CDR3 DNA is TGTGCCAGTAGTATAGATCGGGCGAGCAATCAGCCCCAGCATTTT. Amino acids: CASSIDRASNQPQHF. The rearrangement uses TRBV19 and TRBJ1-5; D is uncertain. The CDR3 is 15 amino acids. Per the germline V gene, CDR1 is LNHDA and CDR2 is SQIVND (reference sequence). V was shortened by 0 bases and J by 1 base, with 7 bases between the two germline ends.

The chain employs TRBV19 and TRBJ2-2, with unresolved D. V was trimmed by 3 bases and J by 4 bases, leaving 12 bases between them. There are 15 residues in the CDR3. Germline lookup yields CDR1 LNHDA and CDR2 SQIVND (reference sequence). CDR3 bases: TGTGCCAGTAGTATTCTGGGGTGGATCACCGGGGAGCTGTTTTTT. Encoded protein: CASSILGWITGELFF.

The chain has TRBV11-2 and TRBJ1-5, with TRBD1 as a possible D gene (6 bases). The CDR3 runs to 14 residues. Germline V lookup: CDR1 SGHAT, CDR2 FQNNGV. The ends were cut back, 4 bases at V and 3 bases at J, with 10 bases in the middle. This CDR3 reads CASSSGQFNQPQHF. The CDR3, as DNA: TGTGCCAGCAGCTCCGGACAGTTCAATCAGCCCCAGCATTTT.